This paragraph covers one TCR beta chain sequence. The V gene's germline CDR1 is KGHSH and CDR2 LQKENI. Trimming removed 5 bases at V and 0 bases at J, with 17 bases between. The CDR3 has 17 amino acids. These data originate in a study of blood T cell repertoires in COVID-19. The overall study: PBMCs, B-cell-depleted T cells, or T cells provided the cDNA or gDNA that made up the material.

TCRdb's table, derived via immunoSEQ multiplex PCR, lists solely in-frame clones and lacks some. Of 200,000 to 250,000 clones listed, approximately 82% are singletons. The sequencing sample was made of peripheral blood. This receptor was obtained from a woman under 30 with acute or convalescent COVID-19. The genes are TRBV18 and TRBJ2-1; a weak D match, TRBD2 (5 bases). In nucleotides, the CDR3 is TGTGCCAGCTCAGTCATAGGTGGGGAGAGCTCCTACAATGAGCAGTTCTTC. It yields the protein CASSVIGGESSYNEQFF.